One and the same sample provided the 30 T cell receptor beta chains below, sequenced in a study of cytomegalovirus exposure and HLA in healthy donors. The PCR had 60 Vbeta and 13 Jbeta primers. The method was immunoSEQ multiplex PCR; TCRdb's version includes in-frame clones alone and lacks a portion of them. The sample lists 150,000 or so clones; 60% to 85% were seen once. Sequencing was carried out using PBMCs. The origin of the receptors is a woman in her forties or fifties in good health and CMV-seropositive.

The chain is built from TRBV18 and TRBJ2-3, with 7 bases aligning to TRBD1. The J segment lost 3 bases and the V segment lost 2 bases, leaving 5 bases of the junction unmatched. CDR1 KGHSH and CDR2 LQKENI come from the germline V gene. The CDR3 consists of 15 residues. The CDR3 DNA follows: TGTGCCAGCTCACCATGGCAGGGGGAGACAGATACGCAGTATTTT. It specifies CASSPWQGETDTQYF.

DNA for the CDR3: TGCAGCGTGGCCCACAGGGTGCAAGGCACCGGGGAGCTGTTTTTT. Translated, it gives CSVAHRVQGTGELFF. The chain links TRBV29-1 to TRBJ2-2; TRBD1 is a possible D gene (6 bases). CDR3 length: 15 amino acids. Trimming cost V 6 bases and J 4 bases, with 18 bases left between them. CDR1 is SQVTM and CDR2 is ANQGSEA in the germline V gene.

The chain uses TRBV9 and TRBJ2-2; weak D call: TRBD1 (6 bases). CDR1 and CDR2 from the germline V gene are SGDLS and YYNGEE. V was cut by 2 bases and J by 2 bases, with 10 bases left in between. This CDR3 comprises 15 residues. CDR3 DNA sequence: TGTGCCAGCAGCGTCCCGGGACAAAACACCGGGGAGCTGTTTTTT. This translates into CASSVPGQNTGELFF.

The V and J genes are TRBV2 and TRBJ2-3; a weak D match, TRBD1 (5 bases). The CDR3 covers 12 residues. CDR1 SNHLY and CDR2 FYNNEI come from the germline V gene. Trimming removed 6 bases at V and 4 bases at J, with 8 bases between. In DNA, the CDR3 is TGTGCCAGCAGAGAGACAGCAGATACGCAGTATTTT. This translates into CASRETADTQYF.

The chain uses TRBV11-2 and TRBJ2-5; possible D gene TRBD2, 6 bases. The V end was cut by 5 bases, the J end by 5 bases, with 15 bases between. The CDR3 is 14 amino acids. Germline lookup yields CDR1 SGHAT and CDR2 FQNNGV. CDR3 coding DNA: TGTGCCAGCAGCGTAGGCCGTGGGGGGGAGACCCAGTACTTC. Amino acids: CASSVGRGGETQYF.

The genes are TRBV19 and TRBJ1-4, with TRBD1 matching over 7 bases. CDR1 LNHDA and CDR2 SQIVND come from the germline V gene (reference sequence). The CDR3 consists of 18 residues. Trimming removed 4 bases from V and 0 bases from J; junction bases left unmatched: 11. DNA for the CDR3: TGTGCCAGTAGTAGTCTCCGGGACAGTTCTGCAACTAATGAAAAACTGTTTTTT. This sequence encodes CASSSLRDSSATNEKLFF.

The V gene is TRBV6-1, the J gene TRBJ2-7; a possible D gene is TRBD2 (6 bases). The CDR3 loop spans 15 amino acids. Per the germline V gene, CDR1 is MNHNS and CDR2 is SASEGT. Trimming cost V 2 bases and J 1 base, with 12 bases left between them. The CDR3 DNA sequence: TGTGCCAGCAGTGAACCGGGGGAGCGGTCCTACGAGCAGTACTTC. Protein product: CASSEPGERSYEQYF.

The chain recombines TRBV7-2 with TRBJ2-3; TRBD2 agrees at 12 bases. The CDR3 is made up of 17 amino acids. CDR1 is SGHTA and CDR2 is FQGNSA in the germline V gene. Trimming took 6 bases from V and 2 from J; bases not matched to a gene: 9. The CDR3 nucleotides are TGTGCCAGCAGTCCCTTCAGGACTAGCGGGACCACAGATACGCAGTATTTT. As protein: CASSPFRTSGTTDTQYF.

V is TRBV9 and J is TRBJ2-2; D is possibly TRBD2 (6 bases). There are 15 residues in the CDR3. Germline CDR1 and CDR2: SGDLS and YYNGEE. The V end was cut by 5 bases, the J end by 4 bases, with 15 bases between. The CDR3 protein is CASSEGPRGTGELFF. The CDR3 DNA sequence: TGTGCCAGCAGTGAGGGGCCGCGGGGCACCGGGGAGCTGTTTTTT.

The rearrangement uses TRBV19 and TRBJ1-5, with D possibly matching TRBD1 (6 bases). V lost 5 bases and J 2 bases, leaving 10 bases between the germline ends. The CDR3 is 14 residues long. CDR1 is LNHDA, CDR2 SQIVND, per germline (reference sequence). The CDR3, as DNA: TGTGCCAGTAGTTACAGGGACGGCAATCAGCCCCAGCATTTT. Protein sequence: CASSYRDGNQPQHF.

This clone was recorded once. The V call is TRBV7-8, the J call TRBJ1-1; no clear D gene. Germline loops: CDR1 SGHVS, CDR2 FQNEAQ. The CDR3 spans 14 residues. With 5 bases removed from V and 3 bases from J, the gap between germline ends came to 13 bases. Here the CDR3 DNA reads TGTGCCAGCAGCCCGGGGAGCTGGGACACTGAAGCTTTCTTT. Residues: CASSPGSWDTEAFF. Based on the CDR3 plus reference TRBV7-8 and TRBJ1-1, the full variable domain is GAGVSQSPRYKVAKRGQDVALRCDPISGHVSLFWYQQALGQGPEFLTYFQNEAQLDKSGLPSDRFFAERPEGSVSTLKIQRTQQEDSAVYLCASSPGSWDTEAFFGQGTRLTVV.

The table lists this clone with a few counts. The chain has TRBV6-5 and TRBJ1-1; maybe TRBD1 (5 bases). CDR1 is MNHEY and CDR2 is SVGAGI in the germline V gene. The V gene lost 6 bases and the J gene lost 5 bases, with 19 bases spanning the gap. The CDR3 consists of 15 residues. The CDR3 spells CASSRLIMGGTEAFF. As DNA, the CDR3 is TGTGCCAGCAGCCGCCTCATTATGGGGGGAACTGAAGCTTTCTTT.

V and J are TRBV4-3 and TRBJ2-1; 9 bases align to TRBD1. CDR1 and CDR2 (germline): LGHNA, YSLEER. The CDR3 has 19 residues. V shed 0 bases, J shed 10 bases, and the junction held 19 bases outside the gene matches. The CDR3 loop is CASSQEGGGPDRGIGEQFF. CDR3 nucleotides: TGCGCCAGCAGCCAAGAAGGGGGCGGACCGGACAGGGGCATAGGGGAGCAGTTCTTC.

This clone has a single count. The V and J genes are TRBV5-6 and TRBJ1-4, with 7 bases that match TRBD1. From germline, CDR1 is SGHDT and CDR2 YYEEEE. V shed 2 bases and J 6 bases; nucleotides not matched to a gene: 4. This CDR3 has 14 amino acids. CDR3 in DNA: TGTGCCAGCAGCTTTGACAGGGTTGATGAAAAACTGTTTTTT. Translated, it gives CASSFDRVDEKLFF.

The table lists this clone with a few counts. V gene TRBV19 combines with J gene TRBJ1-4; D is unclear. Trimming removed 1 base from V and 8 bases from J, with 5 bases in between. This CDR3 has 12 residues. CDR1 and CDR2 (germline): LNHDA, SQIVND (reference sequence). This CDR3 reads CASSIVYEKLFF. In DNA, the CDR3 is TGTGCCAGTAGTATAGTCTACGAAAAACTGTTTTTT.

The gene calls are TRBV7-9 and TRBJ2-3; TRBD2 agrees at 9 bases. Trimming took 7 bases from V and 3 from J; bases not matched to a gene: 11. This CDR3 spans 16 amino acids. The germline V gene has CDR1 SEHNR and CDR2 FQNEAQ (reference sequence). CDR3 sequence: CASTERPGLATDTQYF. In DNA form, the CDR3 reads TGTGCCAGCACCGAACGCCCGGGACTAGCAACAGATACGCAGTATTTT.

The chain joins TRBV5-6 to TRBJ1-1; D may be TRBD1 (6 bases). The CDR3 length is 18 residues. The germline V gene has CDR1 SGHDT and CDR2 YYEEEE. Trimming removed 2 bases from V and 1 base from J, with 21 bases in between. The CDR3, as DNA: TGTGCCAGCAGCTTACAGACAGGTCAAATCTATCCGAACACTGAAGCTTTCTTT. It encodes CASSLQTGQIYPNTEAFF.

This rearrangement joins TRBV5-1 to TRBJ2-5; D is possibly TRBD1 (5 bases). Germline V gene lookup returns CDR1 SGHRS and CDR2 YFSETQ. There are 14 residues in the CDR3. V shed 0 bases and J shed 4 bases, with 10 bases lying between them. CDR3: CASSLGAQGETQYF. CDR3 DNA sequence: TGCGCCAGCAGCTTGGGAGCCCAGGGAGAGACCCAGTACTTC.

For this clone: The junction does not match germline at one end; this may be a read error. The chain links TRBV28 to TRBJ2-6; a weak D match, TRBD1 (5 bases). Germline assignment: CDR1 MDHEN and CDR2 SYDVKM. This CDR3 has 14 residues. CDR3 bases: TGTGCCAGCAGTTTATCTTCTGGGGCCAACGGCCTGACTTTC. It codes for CASSLSSGANGLTF.

This CDR3 reads CASSRGAGVNNEQFF. Written as DNA, the CDR3 is TGTGCCAGCAGCAGAGGTGCGGGAGTAAACAATGAGCAGTTCTTC. V and J are TRBV7-9 and TRBJ2-1, with 7 bases aligning to TRBD2. The germline CDR1 and CDR2 sequences are SEHNR and FQNEAQ (reference sequence). Unmatched junction bases numbered 9, after V lost 5 bases and J lost 5 bases. The CDR3 runs 15 residues.

As regards this clone: In the same sample, other DNA sequences code for this CDR3. The chain carries TRBV7-9 and TRBJ1-4; D possibly corresponds to TRBD1 (5 bases). Trimming left V 5 bases short and J 2 bases short, with 9 bases between. Germline CDR1 SEHNR, CDR2 FQNEAQ (reference sequence). There are 14 residues in the CDR3. The chain's CDR3 is CASSLRQTNEKLFF. CDR3 nucleotide sequence: TGTGCCAGCAGCCTTCGACAGACTAATGAAAAACTGTTTTTT.

This chain connects TRBV11-3 to TRBJ1-3; D remains ambiguous. CDR3 length: 15 amino acids. The V gene's germline CDR1 is SGHNT and CDR2 YENEEA. V dropped 5 bases and J dropped 0 bases, with 11 bases sitting between them. For the CDR3, the DNA is TGTGCCAGCAGCCCCTCTCGGGTCTCTGGAAACACCATATATTTT. It specifies CASSPSRVSGNTIYF.

This chain links TRBV5-1 with TRBJ1-3; D gene unclear. Looked up from germline, CDR1 is SGHRS and CDR2 is YFSETQ. There are 18 residues in the CDR3. V lost 0 bases, J lost 0 bases, and 16 bases lay in between. This CDR3 reads CASSLGHRSPSSGNTIYF. The CDR3 coding sequence is TGCGCCAGCAGCTTGGGGCACCGGAGCCCTTCCTCTGGAAACACCATATATTTT. Supplemented by reference TRBV5-1 and TRBJ1-3, the full variable domain reads KAGVTQTPRYLIKTRGQQVTLSCSPISGHRSVSWYQQTPGQGLQFLFEYFSETQRNKGNFPGRFSGRQFSNSRSEMNVSTLELGDSALYLCASSLGHRSPSSGNTIYFGEGSWLTVV.

This chain connects TRBV5-1 to TRBJ2-7; 13 nucleotides match TRBD2. The length of the CDR3 is 14 residues. Germline V gives CDR1 SGHRS, CDR2 YFSETQ. With 4 bases clipped from V and 5 bases from J, the junction kept 3 bases outside the gene matches. The CDR3 loop is CASSEGTSGNEQYF. As DNA, the CDR3 is TGCGCCAGCAGCGAGGGGACTAGCGGGAACGAGCAGTACTTC.

This chain connects TRBV10-3 to TRBJ2-3; 14 nucleotides match TRBD2. From germline, CDR1 is ENHRY and CDR2 SYGVKD. V lost 0 bases and J lost 2; bases outside the gene matches: 10. The CDR3 loop spans 20 amino acids. This chain's CDR3 is CAISESSPGLAGVVTDTQYF. CDR3 bases: TGTGCCATCAGTGAGTCTTCCCCGGGACTAGCGGGAGTAGTCACAGATACGCAGTATTTT.

The chain carries TRBV5-1 and TRBJ2-5; D perhaps matches TRBD2 (6 bases). The DNA end is more similar to TRBJ2-7, so the J call may be wrong. The CDR3 is 14 residues long. CDR1 and CDR2 (germline): SGHRS, YFSETQ. The CDR3 is CASSLAGDLYEQYF. CDR3 nucleotide sequence: TGCGCCAGCAGCTTGGCGGGGGACCTTTACGAGCAGTACTTC.

The sample holds a few counts of this clone. One end of the junction is discordant with germline, which a read error may explain. The rearrangement joins TRBV5-8 to TRBJ2-3, with TRBD2 matching 9 bases. Germline CDR1 is SGHTS and CDR2 is YDEGEE. The CDR3 runs to 17 residues. CDR3 coding DNA: TGCGCCAGCAGCCAAGGGGGTAGCGGGAGAATCCCAGATACGCAGTATTTT. This encodes CASSQGGSGRIPDTQYF.

The rearrangement links TRBV4-3 to TRBJ2-1; 8 bases agree with TRBD2. Germline V gene data show CDR1 as LGHNA and CDR2 as YSLEER. This CDR3 is built from 15 residues. V lost 11 bases and J lost 0; bases outside the gene matches: 9. In DNA form, the CDR3 reads TGCGCCGGCCCTAGCGGGTGGAGCTCCTACAATGAGCAGTTCTTC. Its translation is CAGPSGWSSYNEQFF.

This sequence joins TRBV6-1 and TRBJ2-7; D remains ambiguous. With 5 bases removed from V and 0 bases from J, the gap between germline ends came to 8 bases. The CDR3 runs to 13 residues. CDR1 and CDR2 (germline): MNHNS, SASEGT. The CDR3 here is CASSSLYSYEQYF. CDR3 DNA sequence: TGTGCCAGCAGTTCTCTCTACTCCTACGAGCAGTACTTC.

This clone qualifies as medium-sized. V is TRBV4-3 and J is TRBJ2-1, with 11 bases matching TRBD2. The J segment lost 9 bases and the V segment lost 0 bases, leaving 10 bases of the junction unmatched. The CDR3 totals 17 residues. Germline V gene lookup returns CDR1 LGHNA and CDR2 YSLEER. The CDR3 nucleotides read TGCGCCAGCAGCCAAGACCCCGCTAGCGGGAGGCGGGGTGAGCAGTTCTTC. Amino acid sequence: CASSQDPASGRRGEQFF.